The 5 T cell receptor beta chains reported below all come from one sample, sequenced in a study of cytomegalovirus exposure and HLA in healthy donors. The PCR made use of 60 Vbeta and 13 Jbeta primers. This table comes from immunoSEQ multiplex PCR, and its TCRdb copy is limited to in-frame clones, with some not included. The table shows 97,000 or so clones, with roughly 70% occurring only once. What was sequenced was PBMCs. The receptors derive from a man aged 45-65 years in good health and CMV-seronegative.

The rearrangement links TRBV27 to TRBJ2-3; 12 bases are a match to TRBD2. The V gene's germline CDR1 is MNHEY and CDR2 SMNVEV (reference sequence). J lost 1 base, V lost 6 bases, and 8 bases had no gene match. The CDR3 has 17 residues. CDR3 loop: CASSPPGLAGRTDTQYF. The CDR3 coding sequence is TGTGCCAGCAGCCCTCCTGGACTAGCGGGGCGCACAGATACGCAGTATTTT.

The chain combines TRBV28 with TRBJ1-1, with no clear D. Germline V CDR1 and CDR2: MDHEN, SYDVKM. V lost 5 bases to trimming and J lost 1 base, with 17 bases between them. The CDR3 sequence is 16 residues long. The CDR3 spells CASSPIEGSGNTEAFF. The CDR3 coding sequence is TGTGCCAGCAGTCCTATAGAGGGTTCTGGGAACACTGAAGCTTTCTTT.

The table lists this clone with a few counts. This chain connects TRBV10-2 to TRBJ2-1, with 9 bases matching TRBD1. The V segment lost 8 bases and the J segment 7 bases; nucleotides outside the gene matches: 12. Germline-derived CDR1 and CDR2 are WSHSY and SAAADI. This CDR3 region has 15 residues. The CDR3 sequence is CASQAQGQGANEQFF. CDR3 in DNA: TGCGCCAGCCAAGCCCAGGGACAGGGAGCGAATGAGCAGTTCTTC.

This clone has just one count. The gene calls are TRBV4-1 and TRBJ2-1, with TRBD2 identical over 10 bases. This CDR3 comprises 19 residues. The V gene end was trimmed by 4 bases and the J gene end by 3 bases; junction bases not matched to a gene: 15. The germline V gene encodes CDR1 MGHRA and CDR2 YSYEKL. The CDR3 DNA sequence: TGCGCCAGCAGCCCTTCCTTTATAGCGGGAGGCCCCCACTACAATGAGCAGTTCTTC. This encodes CASSPSFIAGGPHYNEQFF.

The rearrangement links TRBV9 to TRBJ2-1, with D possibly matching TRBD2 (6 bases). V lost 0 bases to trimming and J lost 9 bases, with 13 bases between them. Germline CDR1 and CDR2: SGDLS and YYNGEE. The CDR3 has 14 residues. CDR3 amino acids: CASSVDSSAGEQFF. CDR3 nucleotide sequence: TGTGCCAGCAGCGTAGATTCTAGCGCTGGTGAGCAGTTCTTC.